This TCR beta chain originates from a study of blood T cell repertoires in COVID-19. Study-level background: PBMCs, B-cell-depleted T cells, or T cells were the source of the cDNA or gDNA that made up the material.

CDR3 length equals 12 residues. J was trimmed by 2 bases and V by 2 bases; bases with no gene match: 0. Per the germline V gene, CDR1 is GTSNPN and CDR2 is SVGIG (reference sequence). Profiling relied on immunoSEQ multiplex PCR, and the TCRdb table lists in-frame clones only, not all of them. The repertoire holds more than 250,000 clones, roughly 91% seen once, with 1% in the top ten. The genes are TRBV30 and TRBJ2-7; TRBD1 aligns across 7 bases. Sequenced: peripheral blood. The clonotype originates from a man aged 45-65 years with active or convalescent COVID-19. The CDR3, as DNA: TGTGCCTGGAGTACAGGGGCCTACGAGCAGTACTTC. This translates into CAWSTGAYEQYF.